This TCR beta chain originates from a study of blood T cell repertoires in COVID-19 (TCRdb year 2020). A note on the overall study: The collaborator samples originated in the United States, Italy and Spain and spanned the acute and convalescent phases of COVID-19. The material from the prospective study consisted of cDNA or gDNA derived from T cells, B-cell-depleted T cells, or PBMCs. The dataset comprised deeply sampled blood TCRbeta repertoires from subjects exposed to, actively infected with, or recovered from COVID-19. The repertoires were made available in a free public database intended to serve as a resource for research on the immune response to SARS-CoV-2. Samples came from the ongoing ImmuneRACE study (first 160 participants) plus 1,254 subjects from 6 global collaborators. The sample metadata nearly always contained a de-identified subject ID, COVID-19 status, age in years and sex. Where available, HLA class I and class II types were taken from metadata supplied by the sample provider and were not determined by assay-based typing. General conclusions and limits of the study: The amount of clinical and demographic metadata varied by source and participant and was provided uncurated.

CDR1 and CDR2 (LNHDA, SQIVND) derive from the germline V gene (reference sequence). Reading from cysteine to phenylalanine, the CDR3 counts 15 amino acids. CDR3 DNA is the only sequence kept; it has 45 bases, read in frame from the first base. V sheds 5 bases and J sheds 0 bases, leaving 11 bases between their ends. The collaborating institutions used their own protocols to collect whole blood in K2EDTA tubes. Collaborator samples were shipped for TCRbeta analysis as frozen whole blood, isolated PBMCs, or DNA extracted from either sample type. Points on this clone: It lacks a known antigen. No per-base quality is available; no much larger clone lies one base away.

The immunoSEQ Assay, a bias-controlled multiplex PCR, was used to amplify TCRbeta CDR3 regions from genomic DNA. The paper's data handling went like this. The number of nucleated cells in each sample was estimated by amplification of reference gene primers within the assay. To quantify the absolute abundance of each unique TCRbeta CDR3 rearrangement, sequence reads were collapsed and filtered. For each sample, productive Simpson clonality was calculated as the square root of Simpson's diversity index over productive rearrangements. TCRdb mirrors the immuneACCESS table, restricted to in-frame sequences. Some clones are absent from its copies; in checked studies, under half trace to an unresolved V gene, and the reason for the others is unknown. The DNA was the basis for D and trimming; V, J and clone size are from that table. A total of about 200,000 clones appear in this sample, about four fifths of them only once. Clones ranked in the top ten supply 4.5% to 6% of the sample.

The rearranged segments are TRBV19 and TRBJ1-3; the D gene is perhaps TRBD1, on 5 matching bases. The sequenced sample consisted of peripheral blood. This clonotype was sampled from a woman aged 70-85 years with active or convalescent COVID-19. Here is the DNA: TGTGCCAGTAGTCAGGGACTCTACTCTGGAAACACCATATATTTT. Its protein reads: CASSQGLYSGNTIYF.